This T cell receptor (beta chain) was retrieved from a study of regulatory T cells in long-lasting Graves disease (dated by TCRdb to about 2021). Study-wide context: In the newly diagnosed Graves' disease group, patients had been taking antithyroid drugs for less than 3 months. The study was registered as a clinical trial and conducted in China. A total of around 35 samples underwent TCR sequencing: roughly 13 from persistent and around 20 from newly diagnosed Graves' disease patients. This study used TCR sequencing and RNA sequencing of peripheral blood to compare persistent Graves' disease patients against newly diagnosed Graves' disease patients.

The CDR3 goes from the cysteine to the phenylalanine over 15 residues. The CDR3 DNA has 45 bases and is translated from base 1. V lost 5 bases and J lost 6 bases, and the count of bases not matched to a germline gene is 5. CDR1 and CDR2 were assigned from the germline V gene as SGHVS and FQNEAQ. Findings and caveats that apply to the study as a whole: Only the TCR beta chain was sequenced and analyzed. The authors noted that the small sample size was a limitation that may lower accuracy. Lower TCR Shannon entropy and fewer highly expanded clones were observed in persistent Graves' disease patients than in newly diagnosed patients, which suggested clonal expansion. Persistent disease showed preferential use of TRBV28, TRBJ1-2 and TRBJ2-5, whereas newly diagnosed disease favored TRBV20-1 and TRBJ2-1. Peripheral blood alone was examined, since thyroid tissue, which constituted the primary lesion, could not be accessed. Persistent patients shared more public clonotypes among themselves (roughly 2,700) than newly diagnosed patients did (approximately 970).

The library came from multiplex PCR. Sequencing was carried out with an Illumina HiSeq 4000. iRepertoire HTBI primers and Arm-PCR amplification of CDR3 regions were used to construct TCR beta libraries. Gel purification was performed on PCR products prior to sequencing. For the original study's pipeline: Gene usage analysis of CDR3 amino acid clonotypes used the roughly 60 TRBV and more than 13 TRBJ segments found across samples. COPE and FqMerger were used to merge filtered high-quality paired reads into contigs. BLAST was used to align contigs to IMGT TRBV, TRBD and TRBJ reference genes, and CDR3 was defined according to IMGT. Clonotypes above 0.1% frequency were classified as highly expanded clones. Shannon entropy served as the measure of repertoire diversity, while the Gini coefficient captured V-J evenness. A clonotype found in more than one individual was treated as public. TCRdb reprocessing: public reads trimmed at Q25 with fastp, clones called with MiXCR, in-frame beta chains kept. One record per CDR3 amino acid sequence lists the most common genes and DNA. It is TCRdb's table, rather than the study itself, that gives the V and J calls and clone size. The sample data list 540,000 or so distinct CDR3 sequences, and about 13% of these were observed just once. Approximately 9.3% of the sample rests with the top ten.

A remark on this clonotype: What this receptor recognizes is not known. One base away there is no much larger clone; base qualities are not given.

What the time point label conveys for this sample: newly diagnosed GD, antithyroid drugs for less than 3 months. For both TCR sequencing and RNA sequencing, RNA was extracted from PBMCs in TRIzol. The diagnosis of Graves' disease followed American Thyroid Association guidelines. Patients were recruited from an endocrinology department in Xi'an, China. Each patient gave 9 to 10 milliliters of peripheral blood, collected in an EDTA anticoagulant tube. Ficoll Paque Plus density gradient separation was used to isolate PBMCs, and no further T cell sorting was done. An Agilent 2100 Bioanalyzer and agarose gel were used to assess RNA quality, and a NanoDrop 2000 was used to measure RNA concentration. This same sample was also taken into another study, of T cells in Graves' hyperthyroidism and ophthalmopathy. The second study, in turn, reports: Graves' hyperthyroidism was defined as stable when no progression to ophthalmopathy occurred over 18 months of follow-up. The hyperthyroidism patients were between 18 and 65 years old and newly diagnosed, with a disease duration of less than 2 months. Any patient with an uncontrolled infection, another autoimmune disease, pregnancy or lactation was excluded. Clinical symptoms, serum thyroxine and TRAb, thyroid ultrasound, and orbital computed tomography formed the basis for the diagnoses. For the first round of RT-PCR on the TCR CDR3, the HTBI primer set was used together with the Qiagen OneStep RT-PCR kit. Blood samples also contained most of the expanded thyroid clonotypes (frequency above 0.001), which suggests that blood repertoires may reflect thyroid immune responses. A model built on a 13 V-J signature distinguished ophthalmopathy from stable hyperthyroidism, reaching roughly 88% sensitivity and about 81% specificity in cross-validation and 80%/75% in testing. In validation, the model predicted progression to ophthalmopathy with 65% to 71% sensitivity and 72% to 75% specificity, a median of around six months before onset. To identify distinguishing TCR V-J signatures, a discovery cohort of 90 to 100 patients was used, comprising some 45 with Graves' ophthalmopathy and some 57 with stable Graves' hyperthyroidism. Whether ophthalmopathy could be predicted prospectively was tested in an independent validation cohort made up of roughly 19 hyperthyroidism patients plus 17 patients who later progressed to ophthalmopathy. The roughly 99 discovery patients were divided at random into training and test sets in a 7:3 ratio. Thyroid tissue and blood T-cell repertoires from six Graves' hyperthyroidism patients were also compared in the study. Following sampling, methimazole starting at 30 mg daily was given to hyperthyroidism patients, and high-dose intravenous methylprednisolone was given to ophthalmopathy patients. A second multiplex PCR round built the libraries, followed by size selection and purification. Sequencing of the libraries was done on an Illumina HiSeq2000 using paired-end 100 bp reads. SOAPnuke was used to process the raw data, with reads discarded if the reads contained adapters or uncalled bases, had a mean Phred below 15, or lacked an exact constant-primer or identifier match. COPE v1.2.5 was used to merge the high-quality paired reads, and each unique nucleotide sequence was defined as a clonotype. MiTCR v1.1 was used to align clonotypes to the IMGT TRBV, TRBD and TRBJ reference segments. The analysis was restricted to V-J combinations with a frequency above 0.0001, which together covered 99% to 99.2% of the repertoires. A TCS score was defined as the ratio of F50 (clonal expansion) to E x V (chaos), with BLOSUM62-based TCRdist applied between CDR3 peptides within each V-J. Welch's t-statistics and random forest reduced fewer than 550 V-J features to 13, which were used in a naive Bayes classifier (R e1071). No statistical method was used to set the sample size in advance, and investigators knew the group allocation. TCR Vbeta CDR3 sequencing of around 130 peripheral blood samples (more than 40 ophthalmopathy, 75 to 85 hyperthyroidism and 17 progressor patients) is reported in the paper.

This TCR was sampled from a young man with Graves disease. Donor details come from another sample of the same person, matched by shared clones. The V gene is TRBV7-8 and the J gene is TRBJ2-2, with TRBD2 matching 11 junction bases. The sample in question was peripheral blood mononuclear cells (PBMCs), obtained at new diagnosis, from a patient treated with antithyroid drugs. The sequenced DNA is TGTGCCAGCAGCCCAATAGCGGGAGGGCCCGGGGAGCTGTTTTTT. This is translated as CASSPIAGGPGELFF.